The 8 T cell receptor beta chains below were found in one sample sequenced in a study of T-cell reconstitution after alpha-beta-depleted transplantation in children. Unique molecular identifiers were incorporated when the TCRbeta library was constructed. TCRdb independently ran MiXCR on the PCR reads; one entry per CDR3 protein. The profile shows around 64,000 distinct CDR3 sequences, approximately 11% of them singletons. Material: PBMCs, obtained before TCRalphabeta/CD19-depleted stem cell transplant. These receptors were taken from a boy aged 5-17 years with acute myeloid leukemia, due to receive a stem cell transplant.

This clonotype was counted at least ten times. The chain has TRBV12-3 or TRBV12-4 and TRBJ2-4; D is perhaps TRBD1 (6 bases). V was shortened by 7 bases and J by 7 bases, with 11 bases between the two germline ends. CDR3 size: 12 residues. The CDR3 coding sequence is TGTGCCAGCACCTGGGGGCGGAACATTCAGTACTTC. It translates to CASTWGRNIQYF.

This clonotype was counted at least ten times. The chain is built from TRBV6-5 and TRBJ2-1; 10 bases line up with TRBD2. Germline CDR1 is MNHEY and CDR2 is SVGAGI. V trimming: 2 bases; J trimming: 7 bases; junction bases outside the gene matches: 17. The CDR3 sequence is 19 residues long. The CDR3 is CASSYRGGRQGTSVNEQFF. Here the CDR3 DNA reads TGTGCCAGCAGTTACCGCGGGGGGAGACAAGGGACTAGCGTTAATGAGCAGTTCTTC.

This clonotype was picked up many times. The CDR3 is CSASSAAGGPGSDTQYF. The CDR3 nucleotides read TGCAGTGCTAGTTCTGCAGCGGGAGGGCCGGGCTCAGATACGCAGTATTTT. The chain joins TRBV20-1 to TRBJ2-3, with TRBD2 identical over 10 bases. The germline V gene has CDR1 DFQATT and CDR2 SNEGSKA (reference sequence). The CDR3 extends over 17 amino acids. V dropped 3 bases and J dropped 4; count of bases not matched to a gene: 13.

This clonotype was seen at least ten times. V is TRBV20-1 and J is TRBJ2-1, with D possibly being TRBD2 (5 bases). This CDR3 spans 14 amino acids. Germline V gene data show CDR1 as DFQATT and CDR2 as SNEGSKA (reference sequence). In DNA, the CDR3 is TGCAGCCCCTTAAACGGGAACTCCTACAATGAGCAGTTCTTC. It yields the protein CSPLNGNSYNEQFF.

This clonotype appeared a few times. The chain couples TRBV27 to TRBJ2-7; 10 bases line up with TRBD1. CDR1 is MNHEY and CDR2 is SMNVEV in the germline V gene (reference sequence). This CDR3 contains 17 residues. Trimming at V came to 8 bases and at J to 0 bases, leaving 13 bases not matched to a gene. This CDR3 reads CASSPGGQGVPSYEQYF. The CDR3 bases are TGTGCCAGCTCCCCGGGAGGACAGGGGGTCCCCTCCTACGAGCAGTACTTC.

At least ten counts were recorded for this clonotype. The rearrangement links TRBV12-3 or TRBV12-4 to TRBJ1-2; no clear D gene. The CDR3 consists of 13 residues. V was pared by 3 bases and J by 0 bases, with 5 bases between. This CDR3 reads CASSFFANYGYTF. The CDR3 nucleotides read TGTGCCAGCAGTTTTTTTGCTAACTATGGCTACACCTTC.

This clonotype was picked up many times. The chain combines TRBV27 with TRBJ2-7; 8 nucleotides line up with TRBD1. CDR1 is MNHEY and CDR2 is SMNVEV in the germline V gene (reference sequence). V was pared by 6 bases and J by 9 bases, with 7 bases of the junction left unmatched. The CDR3 extends over 12 amino acids. The CDR3 DNA is TGTGCCAGCAGAAACAGGGGGAGCGTGCAGTACTTC. Its protein is CASRNRGSVQYF.

In this sample, this clonotype turned up many times. The V gene is TRBV5-1, the J gene TRBJ1-4, with 11 bases lining up with TRBD1. CDR1 and CDR2 (germline): SGHRS, YFSETQ. The CDR3 totals 17 residues. V trimming: 0 bases; J trimming: 6 bases; junction bases outside the gene matches: 7. The CDR3 DNA is TGCGCCAGCAGCTTGGCGGACAGGGGGCATTCCGATGAAAAACTGTTTTTT. Translated, it gives CASSLADRGHSDEKLFF.